This T cell receptor (beta chain) was obtained from a study of blood T cell repertoires in COVID-19. Study context: Whether acute or convalescent, the COVID-19 samples came from the United States, Italy and Spain. T cells, B-cell-depleted T cells, or PBMCs supplied cDNA or gDNA.

The table came from immunoSEQ multiplex PCR; TCRdb's copy has only in-frame clones and leaves some out. This sample has tens of thousands of clones, with 76% found just once. In this sample, this clone turned up once. V was shortened by 0 bases and J by 0 bases, with 18 bases between the two germline ends. Germline CDR1 SNHLY, CDR2 FYNNEI. CDR3 length: 18 amino acids. V and J are TRBV2 and TRBJ2-7; D is ambiguous. Sequenced sample: peripheral blood. The clonotype originates from a man aged 55 to 70 with COVID-19, enrolled during active disease. CDR3 amino acids: CASSEALPSRGLSYEQYF. Here the CDR3 DNA reads TGTGCCAGCAGTGAAGCTCTCCCGTCCCGAGGCCTCTCCTACGAGCAGTACTTC.